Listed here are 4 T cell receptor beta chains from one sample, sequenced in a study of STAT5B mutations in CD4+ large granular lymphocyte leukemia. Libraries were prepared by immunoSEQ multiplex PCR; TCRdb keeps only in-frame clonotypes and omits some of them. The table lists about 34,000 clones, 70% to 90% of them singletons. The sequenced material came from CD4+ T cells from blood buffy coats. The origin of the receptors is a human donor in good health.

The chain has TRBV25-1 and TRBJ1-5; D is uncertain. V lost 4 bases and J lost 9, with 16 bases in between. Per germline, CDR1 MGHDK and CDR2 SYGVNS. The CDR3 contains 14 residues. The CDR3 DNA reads TGTGCCAGCAGTGCTAACACTTTAGGAGGGCCCCAGCATTTT. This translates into CASSANTLGGPQHF.

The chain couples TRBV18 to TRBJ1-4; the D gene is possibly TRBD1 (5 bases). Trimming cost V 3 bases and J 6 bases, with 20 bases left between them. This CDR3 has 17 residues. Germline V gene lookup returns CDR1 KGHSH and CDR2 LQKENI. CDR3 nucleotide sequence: TGTGCCAGCTCACCCGGGGGAGTGGGCGGAGGAGATGAAAAACTGTTTTTT. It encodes CASSPGGVGGGDEKLFF.

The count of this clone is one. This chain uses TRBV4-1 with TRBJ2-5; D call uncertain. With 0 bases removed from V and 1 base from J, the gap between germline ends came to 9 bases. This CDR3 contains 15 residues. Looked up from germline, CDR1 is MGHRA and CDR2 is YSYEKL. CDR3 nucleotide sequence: TGCGCCAGCAGCCAAGATCGTCTCACCCAAGAGACCCAGTACTTC. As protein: CASSQDRLTQETQYF.

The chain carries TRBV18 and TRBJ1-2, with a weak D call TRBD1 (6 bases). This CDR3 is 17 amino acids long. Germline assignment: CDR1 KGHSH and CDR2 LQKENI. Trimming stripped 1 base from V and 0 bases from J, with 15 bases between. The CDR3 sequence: CASSPLGGTLANYGYTF. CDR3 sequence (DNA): TGTGCCAGCTCACCACTCGGGGGCACTTTAGCTAACTATGGCTACACCTTC.